This T cell receptor beta chain appears in the sequencing data of a study of OX40 agonist ivuxolimab in advanced cancers. Study at large: People who had prior anti-PD-1, anti-PD-L1 or anti-CTLA-4 therapy could take part, and roughly 44% had some.

Trimming removed 7 bases from V and 4 bases from J, with 13 bases in between. The CDR3 is made up of 13 amino acids. The V gene's germline CDR1 is MRHNA and CDR2 SNTAGT. Libraries were prepared by immunoSEQ multiplex PCR; TCRdb keeps only in-frame clonotypes and omits some of them. The repertoire has around 72,000 clones, 80% to 85% of them found once; the top ten carry 0.4% to 0.45%. The sequence was obtained from an adult with an advanced solid tumor such as melanoma, head and neck, liver or kidney cancer. The sequenced sample was CD4+ or CD8+ T cells sorted from blood, obtained in a trial of the OX40 agonist ivuxolimab. V gene TRBV6-4 combines with J gene TRBJ1-2, with unresolved D. The CDR3 sequence: CASKDQTSYGYTF. As DNA, the CDR3 is TGTGCCAGCAAAGATCAGACGTCCTATGGCTACACCTTC.